One sample yielded the 14 T cell receptor beta chains listed below, sequenced in a study of Graves' ophthalmopathy and Graves' hyperthyroidism (dated by TCRdb to about 2018). Instrument used: Illumina HiSeq 2000. For repertoire sequencing, TCR beta CDR3 regions were amplified from RNA transcripts. The first round was an RT-PCR using HTBI primers with the Qiagen OneStep RT-PCR kit, and this first round was followed by a second-round multiplex PCR, then size selection and purification. The public sequencing data were trimmed at Q25 with fastp and processed into clonotypes with MiXCR by TCRdb, which kept only in-frame beta chains. CDR3 protein sequences are deduplicated, and each keeps its most common genes and DNA. Here the sample has 580,000 or so distinct CDR3 sequences; under 45% occur a single time. The ten most abundant clones make up 3.5% to 4.5% of the sample. The sequencing sample was made of peripheral blood or thyroid tissue (not recorded which). These receptors all come from an adult man with Graves' hyperthyroidism.

This chain links TRBV7-2 with TRBJ2-7; D perhaps matches TRBD2 (5 bases). CDR1 and CDR2 from the germline V gene are SGHTA and FQGNSA. The V gene lost 5 bases and the J gene lost 7 bases, with 15 bases spanning the gap. This CDR3 has 13 amino acids. CDR3 sequence (DNA): TGTGCCAGCAGCCCAAGCCCGGGGTCAGAGCAGTACTTC. It specifies CASSPSPGSEQYF.

In this sample, this clonotype turned up many times. The chain has TRBV25-1 and TRBJ2-7; D may correspond to TRBD1 or TRBD2 (5 bases each). The CDR3 is 14 amino acids. The V and J ends lost 6 bases and 3 bases respectively, with 15 bases between them. Germline assignment: CDR1 MGHDK and CDR2 SYGVNS. This chain's CDR3 is CASRARGENYEQYF. CDR3 coding DNA: TGTGCCAGCAGAGCCAGAGGGGAAAACTACGAGCAGTACTTC.

The V call is TRBV20-1, the J call TRBJ2-7; D is possibly TRBD2 (5 bases). The CDR3 runs to 13 residues. Germline V CDR1 and CDR2: DFQATT, SNEGSKA (reference sequence). Trimming left V 3 bases short and J 4 bases short, with 13 bases between. The CDR3 nucleotides are TGCAGTGCTAGGGGTGGGAGCGCATACGAGCAGTACTTC. Protein: CSARGGSAYEQYF.

The chain joins TRBV7-9 to TRBJ1-5; the D gene is possibly TRBD1 (5 bases). Deletions cut 3 bases from V and 11 bases from J, with 11 bases between. The CDR3 has 12 residues. CDR1 and CDR2 from the germline V gene are SEHNR and FQNEAQ (reference sequence). CDR3 sequence (DNA): TGTGCCAGCAGCTTTGGGGGAGAGACCCAGCATTTT. Translation gives CASSFGGETQHF.

On this clonotype: A much larger clone sits a single nucleotide away, making a read error possible. The chain uses TRBV6-1 and TRBJ1-1; the D gene is possibly TRBD1 (5 bases). V was trimmed by 7 bases and J by 6 bases, leaving 21 bases between them. The germline gives CDR1 MNHNS, CDR2 SASEGT. This CDR3 is built from 15 residues. Here the CDR3 reads CASTDRCREVAEAFF. CDR3 sequence (DNA): TGTGCCAGCACCGATCGATGCAGGGAGGTAGCTGAAGCTTTCTTT.

This clonotype was seen a handful of times. V and J are TRBV27 and TRBJ1-3; D is unresolved. CDR1 MNHEY and CDR2 SMNVEV come from the germline V gene (reference sequence). V lost 6 bases, J lost 0 bases, and 12 bases lay in between. This CDR3 comprises 15 residues. For the CDR3, the DNA is TGTGCCAGCAGCAGGACGGGCCCCTCTGGAAACACCATATATTTT. Amino acid sequence: CASSRTGPSGNTIYF.

This clonotype came up many times. The chain is built from TRBV20-1 and TRBJ2-5; 10 bases are shared with TRBD2. CDR3 size: 15 residues. The germline gives CDR1 DFQATT, CDR2 SNEGSKA (reference sequence). V trimming: 3 bases; J trimming: 5 bases; junction bases outside the gene matches: 9. The CDR3 DNA sequence: TGCAGTGCTAGGCGTCTAGCGGGAGAGCTGGAGACCCAGTACTTC. It is translated as CSARRLAGELETQYF.

This clonotype was recorded many times. The chain carries TRBV10-3 and TRBJ1-2; D is ambiguous. The V and J ends lost 10 bases and 3 bases respectively, with 15 bases between them. This CDR3 has 13 amino acids. Germline-derived CDR1 and CDR2 are ENHRY and SYGVKD. The CDR3 coding sequence is TGTGCCACCCCTTCCCCAGTCGACTATGGCTACACCTTC. It codes for CATPSPVDYGYTF.

This clonotype has ten or more counts. Relative to the germline gene, one junction end is altered; a read error may explain this. The CDR3 region has the DNA TGTGCCAGCAGTTCCACGTATGGATTGACCCAAAATAGCAATCAGCCCCAGCATTTT. Residues: CASSSTYGLTQNSNQPQHF. The chain carries TRBV10-3 and TRBJ1-5; no definite D call. Per the germline V gene, CDR1 is ENHRY and CDR2 is SYGVKD. The CDR3 extends over 19 amino acids.

This clonotype occurred many times. The rearrangement links TRBV5-1 to TRBJ2-6, with D hard to call. The CDR3 is made up of 15 amino acids. Germline-derived CDR1 and CDR2 are SGHRS and YFSETQ. V gave up 3 bases and J gave up 0 bases, with 7 bases separating them. The CDR3 loop is CASSSRFSGANVLTF. As DNA, the CDR3 is TGCGCCAGCAGCTCTAGATTCTCTGGGGCCAACGTCCTGACTTTC.

This clonotype was seen many times. This chain links TRBV3-1 with TRBJ2-5, with D perhaps TRBD2 (6 bases). Trimming took off 5 bases at V and 0 bases at J, with 10 bases between the two ends. CDR1 LGHDT and CDR2 YNNKEL come from the germline V gene (reference sequence). This CDR3 contains 14 residues. The DNA for the CDR3 is TGTGCCAGCAGCTTCGGACTAAACCAAGAGACCCAGTACTTC. Translated, it gives CASSFGLNQETQYF.

V is TRBV20-1 and J is TRBJ2-7; 7 nucleotides agree with TRBD1. J was trimmed by 2 bases and V by 3 bases; bases with no gene match: 4. The germline V gene has CDR1 DFQATT and CDR2 SNEGSKA (reference sequence). This CDR3 has 13 residues. The CDR3 here is CSASSDRAYEQYF. The CDR3 DNA sequence: TGCAGTGCTAGCTCCGACAGGGCCTACGAGCAGTACTTC.

The V call is TRBV29-1, the J call TRBJ2-7, with D hard to call. Germline V gives CDR1 SQVTM, CDR2 ANQGSEA. Trimming stripped 7 bases from V and 1 base from J, with 8 bases between. The CDR3 totals 11 residues. CDR3 bases: TGCAGCGCGACACCTTCCTACGAGCAGTACTTC. This codes for CSATPSYEQYF.

This chain joins TRBV2 and TRBJ1-2; 7 bases align to TRBD1. V shed 3 bases, J shed 5 bases, and the junction held 3 bases outside the gene matches. Germline V lookup: CDR1 SNHLY, CDR2 FYNNEI. The CDR3 is 13 residues long. Here the CDR3 reads CASSETGTYGYTF. For the CDR3, the DNA is TGTGCCAGCAGTGAGACAGGGACTTATGGCTACACCTTC.